This T cell receptor (beta chain) was retrieved from a study of blood T cell repertoires in COVID-19. There are 15 residues in the CDR3. CDR1 is SGHVS and CDR2 is FNYEAQ in the germline V gene. Trimming took 5 bases from V and 2 from J, leaving 15 bases between them. Libraries were prepared by immunoSEQ multiplex PCR; TCRdb keeps only in-frame clonotypes and omits some of them. This sample has under 250,000 clones, with under 90% found just once. The receptor's source is a woman aged 60-75 years who had recovered from COVID-19. The sequencing sample was made of peripheral blood. The rearrangement joins TRBV7-6 to TRBJ1-1; maybe TRBD1 (6 bases). The CDR3 DNA reads TGTGCCAGCAGCCTAAACAGACAGGAAAACACTGAAGCTTTCTTT. This sequence encodes CASSLNRQENTEAFF.